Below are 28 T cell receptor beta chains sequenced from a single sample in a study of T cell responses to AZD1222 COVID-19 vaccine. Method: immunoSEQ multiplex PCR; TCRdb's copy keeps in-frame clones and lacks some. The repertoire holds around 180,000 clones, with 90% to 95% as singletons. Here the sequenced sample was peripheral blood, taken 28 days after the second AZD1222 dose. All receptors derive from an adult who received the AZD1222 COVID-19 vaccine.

The CDR3 reads CASSYTRQGSYGYTF. The CDR3 nucleotides read TGTGCCAGCAGCTACACCCGACAGGGGAGCTATGGCTACACCTTC. The gene calls are TRBV7-2 and TRBJ1-2; TRBD1 agrees at 8 bases. CDR1 and CDR2 from the germline V gene are SGHTA and FQGNSA. The junction had 8 bases not matched to a gene; V was cut back by 4 bases and J by 4 bases. The CDR3 runs to 15 residues.

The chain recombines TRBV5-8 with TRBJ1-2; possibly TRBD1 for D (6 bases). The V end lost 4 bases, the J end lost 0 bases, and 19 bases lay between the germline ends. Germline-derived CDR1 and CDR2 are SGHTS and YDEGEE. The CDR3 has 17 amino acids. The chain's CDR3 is CASSPRIGQRTNYGYTF. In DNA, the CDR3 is TGTGCCAGCAGCCCCCGTATCGGACAGCGAACTAACTATGGCTACACCTTC.

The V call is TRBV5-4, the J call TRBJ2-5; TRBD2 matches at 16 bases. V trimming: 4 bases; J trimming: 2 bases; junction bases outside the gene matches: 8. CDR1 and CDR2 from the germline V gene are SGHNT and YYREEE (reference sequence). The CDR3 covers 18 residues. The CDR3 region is CASSPEGLAGGLQETQYF. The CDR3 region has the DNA TGTGCCAGCAGCCCCGAGGGACTAGCGGGGGGGTTACAAGAGACCCAGTACTTC.

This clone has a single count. The CDR3 coding sequence is TGTGCCAGTAGTATAAGACTGGGACAGCCCTCTGGGGCCAACGTCCTGACTTTC. Its translation: CASSIRLGQPSGANVLTF. The rearrangement joins TRBV19 to TRBJ2-6; TRBD1 agrees at 7 bases. CDR3 size: 18 residues. Germline CDR1 reads LNHDA; CDR2 reads SQIVND (reference sequence). V shed 2 bases, J shed 0 bases, and the junction held 7 bases outside the gene matches.

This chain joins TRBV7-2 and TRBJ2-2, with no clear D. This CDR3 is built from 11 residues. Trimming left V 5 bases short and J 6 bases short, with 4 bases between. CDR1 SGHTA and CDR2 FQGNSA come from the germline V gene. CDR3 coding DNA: TGTGCCAGCAGCCCCCCCGGGGAGCTGTTTTTT. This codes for CASSPPGELFF.

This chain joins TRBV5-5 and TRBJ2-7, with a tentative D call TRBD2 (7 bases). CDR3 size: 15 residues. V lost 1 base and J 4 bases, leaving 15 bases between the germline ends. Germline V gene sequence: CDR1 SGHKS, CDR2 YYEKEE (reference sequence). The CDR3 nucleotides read TGTGCCAGCAGCTTGCCGGGGGCGGGGGTATACGAGCAGTACTTC. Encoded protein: CASSLPGAGVYEQYF.

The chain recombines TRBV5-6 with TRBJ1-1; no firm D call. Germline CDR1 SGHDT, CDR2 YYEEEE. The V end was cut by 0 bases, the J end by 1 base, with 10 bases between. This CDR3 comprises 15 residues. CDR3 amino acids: CASSLDPAENTEAFF. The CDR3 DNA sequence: TGTGCCAGCAGCTTGGACCCAGCGGAGAACACTGAAGCTTTCTTT.

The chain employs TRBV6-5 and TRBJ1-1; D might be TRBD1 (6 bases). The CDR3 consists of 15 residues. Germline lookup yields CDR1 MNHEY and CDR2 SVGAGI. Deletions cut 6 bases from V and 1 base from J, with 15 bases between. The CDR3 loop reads CASSARQEGNTEAFF. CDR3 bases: TGTGCCAGCAGCGCCCGACAGGAGGGGAACACTGAAGCTTTCTTT.

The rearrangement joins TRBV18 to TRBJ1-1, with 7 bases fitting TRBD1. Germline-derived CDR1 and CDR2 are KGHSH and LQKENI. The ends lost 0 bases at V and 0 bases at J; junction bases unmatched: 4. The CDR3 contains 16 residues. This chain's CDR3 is CASSPPQGLMNTEAFF. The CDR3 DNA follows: TGTGCCAGCTCACCACCACAGGGGTTAATGAACACTGAAGCTTTCTTT.

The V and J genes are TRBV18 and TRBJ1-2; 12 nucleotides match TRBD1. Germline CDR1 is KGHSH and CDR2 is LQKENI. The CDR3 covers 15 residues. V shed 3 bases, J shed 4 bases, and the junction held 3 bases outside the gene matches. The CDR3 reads CASSPGTGGIYGYTF. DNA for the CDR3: TGTGCCAGCTCACCGGGGACAGGGGGCATCTATGGCTACACCTTC.

The CDR3 spells CASSYSWMLRTYEQYF. The CDR3 DNA follows: TGTGCCAGCAGTTACTCGTGGATGCTTAGAACCTACGAGCAGTACTTC. This rearrangement joins TRBV6-2 or TRBV6-3 to TRBJ2-7, with no clear D. Between the trimmed V and J ends, which lost 0 bases and 2 bases, there was a span of 14 bases. Per the germline V gene, CDR1 is MNHEY and CDR2 is SVGEGT. The CDR3 has 16 residues.

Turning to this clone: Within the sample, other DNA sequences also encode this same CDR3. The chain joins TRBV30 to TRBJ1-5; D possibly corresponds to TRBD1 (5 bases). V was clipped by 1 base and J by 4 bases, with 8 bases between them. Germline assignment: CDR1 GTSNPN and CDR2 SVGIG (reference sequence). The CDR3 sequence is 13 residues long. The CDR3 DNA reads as TGTGCCTGGAGTGGTGGGGGAAATCAGCCCCAGCATTTT. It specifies CAWSGGGNQPQHF.

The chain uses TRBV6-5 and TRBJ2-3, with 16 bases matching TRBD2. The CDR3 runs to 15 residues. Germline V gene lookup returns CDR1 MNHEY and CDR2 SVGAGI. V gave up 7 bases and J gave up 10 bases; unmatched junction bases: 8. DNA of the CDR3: TGTGCCAGCACCGATGGGACTAGCGGGAGGGTTTCGCAGTATTTT. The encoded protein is CASTDGTSGRVSQYF.

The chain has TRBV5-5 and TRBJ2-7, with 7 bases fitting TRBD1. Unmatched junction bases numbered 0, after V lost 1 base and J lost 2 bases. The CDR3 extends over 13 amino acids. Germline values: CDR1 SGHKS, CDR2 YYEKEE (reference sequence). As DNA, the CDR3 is TGTGCCAGCAGCTTGCAGGGGGCCTACGAGCAGTACTTC. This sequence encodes CASSLQGAYEQYF.

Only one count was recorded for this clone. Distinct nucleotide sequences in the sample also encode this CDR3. The CDR3 sequence: CASSYSRQGANYGYTF. The CDR3 DNA reads as TGTGCCAGCAGTTACTCGAGACAGGGAGCTAACTATGGCTACACCTTC. This chain uses TRBV6-5 with TRBJ1-2, with 7 bases lining up with TRBD1. V trimming: 0 bases; J trimming: 0 bases; junction bases outside the gene matches: 4. Germline CDR1 and CDR2: MNHEY and SVGAGI. This CDR3 comprises 16 residues.

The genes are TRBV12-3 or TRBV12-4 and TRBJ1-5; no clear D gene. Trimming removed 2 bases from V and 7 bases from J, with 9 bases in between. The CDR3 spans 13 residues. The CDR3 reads CASSLWIDQPQHF. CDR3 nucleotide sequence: TGTGCCAGCAGTTTATGGATTGACCAGCCCCAGCATTTT.

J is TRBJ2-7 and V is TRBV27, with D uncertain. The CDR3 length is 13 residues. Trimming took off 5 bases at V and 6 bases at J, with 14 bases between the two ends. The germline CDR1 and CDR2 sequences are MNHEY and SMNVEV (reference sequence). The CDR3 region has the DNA TGTGCCAGCAGTCCTACCACGACTGGCGAGCAGTACTTC. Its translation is CASSPTTTGEQYF.

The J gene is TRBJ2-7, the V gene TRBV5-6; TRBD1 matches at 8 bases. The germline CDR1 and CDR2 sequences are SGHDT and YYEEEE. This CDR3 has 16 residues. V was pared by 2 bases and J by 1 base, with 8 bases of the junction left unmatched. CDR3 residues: CASSLFPGTGSYEQYF. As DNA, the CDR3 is TGTGCCAGCAGCTTATTCCCCGGGACAGGTTCCTACGAGCAGTACTTC.

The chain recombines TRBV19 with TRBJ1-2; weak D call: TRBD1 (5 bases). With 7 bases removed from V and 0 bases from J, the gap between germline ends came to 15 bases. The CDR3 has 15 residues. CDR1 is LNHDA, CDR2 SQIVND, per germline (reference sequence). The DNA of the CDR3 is TGTGCCAGTAACCCGGGGGTTCTATCTAACTATGGCTACACCTTC. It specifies CASNPGVLSNYGYTF.

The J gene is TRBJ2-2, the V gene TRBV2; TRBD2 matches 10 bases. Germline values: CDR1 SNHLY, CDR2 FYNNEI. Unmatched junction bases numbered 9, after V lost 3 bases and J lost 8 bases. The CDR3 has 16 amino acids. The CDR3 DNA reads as TGTGCCAGCAGTGATTTTCTAGCGGGAGTAAATGGGGAGCTGTTTTTT. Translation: CASSDFLAGVNGELFF.

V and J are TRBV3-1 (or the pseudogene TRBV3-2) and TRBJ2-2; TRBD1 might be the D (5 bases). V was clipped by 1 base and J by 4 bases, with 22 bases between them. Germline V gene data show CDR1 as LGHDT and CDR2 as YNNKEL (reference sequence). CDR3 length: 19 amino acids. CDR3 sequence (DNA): TGTGCCAGCAGCCAAGTATTAGGGGCAGTTCCGTTGACCACCGGGGAGCTGTTTTTT. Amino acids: CASSQVLGAVPLTTGELFF.

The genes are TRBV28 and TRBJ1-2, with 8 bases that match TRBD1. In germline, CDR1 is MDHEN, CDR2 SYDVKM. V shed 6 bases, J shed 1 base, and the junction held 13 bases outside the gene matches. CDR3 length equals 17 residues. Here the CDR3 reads CASSTPRGQENNYGYTF. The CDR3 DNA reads TGTGCCAGCAGCACTCCCCGGGGACAGGAGAATAACTATGGCTACACCTTC.

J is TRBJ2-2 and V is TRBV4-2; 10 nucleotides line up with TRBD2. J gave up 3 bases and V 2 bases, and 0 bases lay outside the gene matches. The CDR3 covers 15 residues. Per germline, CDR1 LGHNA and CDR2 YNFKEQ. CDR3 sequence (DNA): TGTGCCAGCAGCCAACTAGCGGGAGACACCGGGGAGCTGTTTTTT. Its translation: CASSQLAGDTGELFF.

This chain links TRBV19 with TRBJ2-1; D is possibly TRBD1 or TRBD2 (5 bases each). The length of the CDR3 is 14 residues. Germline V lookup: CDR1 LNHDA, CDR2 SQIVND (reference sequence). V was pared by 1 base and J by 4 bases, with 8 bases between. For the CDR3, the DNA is TGTGCCAGTAGTATAGGAGGGGAGTACAATGAGCAGTTCTTC. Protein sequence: CASSIGGEYNEQFF.

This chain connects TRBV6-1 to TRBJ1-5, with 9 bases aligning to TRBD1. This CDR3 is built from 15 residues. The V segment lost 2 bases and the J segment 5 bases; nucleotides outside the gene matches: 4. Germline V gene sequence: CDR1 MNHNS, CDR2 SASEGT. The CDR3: CASSEFGTGYQPQHF. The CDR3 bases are TGTGCCAGCAGTGAATTTGGGACAGGGTATCAGCCCCAGCATTTT.

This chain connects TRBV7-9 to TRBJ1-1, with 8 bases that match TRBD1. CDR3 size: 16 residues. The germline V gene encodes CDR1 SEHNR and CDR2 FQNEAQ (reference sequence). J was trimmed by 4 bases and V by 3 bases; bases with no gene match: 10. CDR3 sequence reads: CASSLKPTGVTTEAFF. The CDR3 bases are TGTGCCAGCAGCTTGAAGCCGACAGGGGTGACCACTGAAGCTTTCTTT.

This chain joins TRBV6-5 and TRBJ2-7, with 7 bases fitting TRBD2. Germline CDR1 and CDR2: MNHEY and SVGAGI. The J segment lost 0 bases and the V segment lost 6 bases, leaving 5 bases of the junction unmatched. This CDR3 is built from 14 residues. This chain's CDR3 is CASSPTSVSYEQYF. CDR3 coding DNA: TGTGCCAGCAGCCCCACTAGCGTCTCCTACGAGCAGTACTTC.

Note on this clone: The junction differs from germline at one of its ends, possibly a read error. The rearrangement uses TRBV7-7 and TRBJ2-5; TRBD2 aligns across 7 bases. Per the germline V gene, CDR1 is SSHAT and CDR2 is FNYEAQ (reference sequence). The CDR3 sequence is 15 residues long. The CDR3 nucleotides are TGTGCTAGCAGCTCCCTCGGGAGGACCCAAGAGACCCAGTACTTC. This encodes CASSSLGRTQETQYF. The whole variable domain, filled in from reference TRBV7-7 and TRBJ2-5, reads GAGVSQSPRYKVTKRGQDVTLRCDPISSHATLYWYQQALGQGPEFLTYFNYEAQPDKSGLPSDRFSAERPEGSISTLTIQRTEQRDSAMYRCASSSLGRTQETQYFGPGTRLLVL.